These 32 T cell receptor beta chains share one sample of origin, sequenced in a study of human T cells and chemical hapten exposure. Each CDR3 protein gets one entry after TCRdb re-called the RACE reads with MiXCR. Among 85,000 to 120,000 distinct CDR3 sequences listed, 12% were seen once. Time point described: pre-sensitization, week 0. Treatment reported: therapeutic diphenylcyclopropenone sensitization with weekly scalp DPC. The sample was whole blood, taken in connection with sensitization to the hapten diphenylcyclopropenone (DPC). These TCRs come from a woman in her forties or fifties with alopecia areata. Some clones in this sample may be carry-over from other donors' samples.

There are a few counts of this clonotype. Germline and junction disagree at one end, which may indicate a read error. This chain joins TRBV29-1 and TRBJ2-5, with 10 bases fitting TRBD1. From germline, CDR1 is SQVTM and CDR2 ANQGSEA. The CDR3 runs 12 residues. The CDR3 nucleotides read TGCAGCGTTGAAGATCCAGGGACAGGGGTGGCCTTC. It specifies CSVEDPGTGVAF.

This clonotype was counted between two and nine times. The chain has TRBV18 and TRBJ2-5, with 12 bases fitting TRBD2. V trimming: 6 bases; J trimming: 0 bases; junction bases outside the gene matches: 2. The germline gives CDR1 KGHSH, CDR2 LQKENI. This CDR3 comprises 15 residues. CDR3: CASSRTSGNQETQYF. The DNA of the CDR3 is TGTGCCAGCTCCCGGACTAGCGGGAACCAAGAGACCCAGTACTTC.

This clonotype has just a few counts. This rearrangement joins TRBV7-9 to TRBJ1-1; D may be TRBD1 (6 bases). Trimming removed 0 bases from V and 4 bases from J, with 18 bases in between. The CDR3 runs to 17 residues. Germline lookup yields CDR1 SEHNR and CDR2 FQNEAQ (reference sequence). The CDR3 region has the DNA TGTGCCAGCAGCTTAGCTGGTGGGGGGGCATCCGGCACTGAAGCTTTCTTT. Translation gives CASSLAGGGASGTEAFF.

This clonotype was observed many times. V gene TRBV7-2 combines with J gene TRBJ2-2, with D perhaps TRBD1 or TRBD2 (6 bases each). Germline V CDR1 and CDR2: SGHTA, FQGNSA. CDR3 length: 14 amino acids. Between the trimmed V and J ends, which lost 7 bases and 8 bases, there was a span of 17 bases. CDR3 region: CASTLGGPLGELFF. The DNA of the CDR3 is TGTGCCAGCACTTTAGGGGGGCCCTTAGGGGAGCTGTTTTTT.

The CDR3 here is CASSQEGSSGRNIQYF. In nucleotides, the CDR3 is TGTGCCAGCAGCCAAGAAGGGAGCAGCGGTAGAAACATTCAGTACTTC. The chain recombines TRBV3-1 with TRBJ2-4; D perhaps matches TRBD2 (5 bases). Trimming pared 0 bases from V and 6 bases from J, leaving 15 bases between. The CDR3 is 16 residues long. Germline values: CDR1 LGHDT, CDR2 YNNKEL (reference sequence).

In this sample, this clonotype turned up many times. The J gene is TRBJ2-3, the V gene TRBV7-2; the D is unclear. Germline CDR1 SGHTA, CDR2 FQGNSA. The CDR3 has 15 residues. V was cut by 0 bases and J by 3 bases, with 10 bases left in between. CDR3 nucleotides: TGTGCCAGCAGCTTAGCACCCGTTAGTACAGATACGCAGTATTTT. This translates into CASSLAPVSTDTQYF.

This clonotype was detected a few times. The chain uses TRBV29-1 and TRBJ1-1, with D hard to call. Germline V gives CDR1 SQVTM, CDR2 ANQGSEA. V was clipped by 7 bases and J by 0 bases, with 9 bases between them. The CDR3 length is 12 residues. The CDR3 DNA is TGCAGCGCCAAAGCCCTGAACACTGAAGCTTTCTTT. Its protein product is CSAKALNTEAFF.

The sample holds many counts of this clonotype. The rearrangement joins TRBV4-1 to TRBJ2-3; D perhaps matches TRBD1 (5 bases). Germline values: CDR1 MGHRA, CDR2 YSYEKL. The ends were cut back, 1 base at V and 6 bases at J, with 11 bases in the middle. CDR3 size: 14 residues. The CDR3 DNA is TGCGCCAGCAGCCAAGTCGGTTCAGGGGATACGCAGTATTTT. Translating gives CASSQVGSGDTQYF.

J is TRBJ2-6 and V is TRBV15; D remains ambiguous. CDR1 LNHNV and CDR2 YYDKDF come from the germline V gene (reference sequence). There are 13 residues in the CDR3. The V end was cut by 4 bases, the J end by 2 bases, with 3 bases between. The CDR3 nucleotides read TGTGCCACCAGCATCGCTGGGGCCAACGTCCTGACTTTC. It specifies CATSIAGANVLTF.

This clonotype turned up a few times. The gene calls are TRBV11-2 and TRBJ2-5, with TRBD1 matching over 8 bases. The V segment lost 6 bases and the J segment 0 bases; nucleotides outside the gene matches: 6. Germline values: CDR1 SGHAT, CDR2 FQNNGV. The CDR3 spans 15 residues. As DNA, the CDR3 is TGTGCCAGCAGACGGACAGGGTACTACCAAGAGACCCAGTACTTC. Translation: CASRRTGYYQETQYF.

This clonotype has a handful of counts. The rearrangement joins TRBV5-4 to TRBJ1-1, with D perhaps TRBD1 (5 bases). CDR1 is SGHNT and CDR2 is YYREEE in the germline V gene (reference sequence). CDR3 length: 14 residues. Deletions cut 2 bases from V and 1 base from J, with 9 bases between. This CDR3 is CASSFDRRNTEAFF. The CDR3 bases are TGTGCCAGCAGCTTTGACAGACGGAACACTGAAGCTTTCTTT.

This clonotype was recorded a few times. As DNA, the CDR3 is TGTGCCAGCAGCCGGACAGACAATCAGCCCCAGCATTTT. It is translated as CASSRTDNQPQHF. The rearrangement joins TRBV7-2 to TRBJ1-5; maybe TRBD1 (6 bases). Trimming stripped 5 bases from V and 3 bases from J, with 8 bases between. The germline CDR1 and CDR2 sequences are SGHTA and FQGNSA. The CDR3 covers 13 residues.

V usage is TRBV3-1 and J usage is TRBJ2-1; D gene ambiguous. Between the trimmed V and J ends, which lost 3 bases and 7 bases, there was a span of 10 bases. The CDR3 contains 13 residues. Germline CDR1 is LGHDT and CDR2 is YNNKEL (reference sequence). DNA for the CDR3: TGTGCCAGCAGCCAGAGACCGACGAATGAGCAGTTCTTC. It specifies CASSQRPTNEQFF.

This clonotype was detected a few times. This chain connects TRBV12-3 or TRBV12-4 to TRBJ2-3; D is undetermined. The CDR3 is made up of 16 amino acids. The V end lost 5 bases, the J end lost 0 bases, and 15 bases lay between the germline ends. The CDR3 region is CASSPPFRRSTDTQYF. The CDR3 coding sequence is TGTGCCAGCAGTCCCCCTTTCCGCCGTAGCACAGATACGCAGTATTTT.

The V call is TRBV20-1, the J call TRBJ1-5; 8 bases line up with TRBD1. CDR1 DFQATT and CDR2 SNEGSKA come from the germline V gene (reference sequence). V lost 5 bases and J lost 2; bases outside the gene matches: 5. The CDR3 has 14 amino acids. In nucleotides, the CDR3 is TGCAGTGCTTTGGACAGGGTTGGCAATCAGCCCCAGCATTTT. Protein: CSALDRVGNQPQHF.

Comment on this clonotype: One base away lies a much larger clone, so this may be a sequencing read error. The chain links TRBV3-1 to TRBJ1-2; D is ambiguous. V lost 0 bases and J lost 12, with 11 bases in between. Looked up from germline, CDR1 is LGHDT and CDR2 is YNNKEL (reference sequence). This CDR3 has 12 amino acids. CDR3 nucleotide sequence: TGTGCCAGCAGCCAAGAGGGCAGACTCCACACCTTC. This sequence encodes CASSQEGRLHTF.

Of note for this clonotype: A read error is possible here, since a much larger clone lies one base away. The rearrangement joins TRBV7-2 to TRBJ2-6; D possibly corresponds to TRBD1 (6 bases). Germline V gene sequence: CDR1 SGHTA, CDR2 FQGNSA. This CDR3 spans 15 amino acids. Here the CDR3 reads CASSSQGSGANILTF. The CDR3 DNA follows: TGTGCCAGCAGCTCACAGGGTTCCGGGGCCAACATCCTGACTTTC.

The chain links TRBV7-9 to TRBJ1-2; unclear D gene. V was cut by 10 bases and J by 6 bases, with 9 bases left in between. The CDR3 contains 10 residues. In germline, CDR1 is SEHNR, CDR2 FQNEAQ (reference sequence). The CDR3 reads CAIPMNGYTF. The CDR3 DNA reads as TGTGCCATACCAATGAATGGCTACACCTTC.

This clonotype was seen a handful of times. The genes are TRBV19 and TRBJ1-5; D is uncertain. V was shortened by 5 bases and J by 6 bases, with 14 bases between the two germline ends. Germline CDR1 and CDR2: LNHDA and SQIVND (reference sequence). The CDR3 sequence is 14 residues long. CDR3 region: CASSLRLGGQPQHF. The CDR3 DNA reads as TGTGCCAGTAGTCTAAGGTTAGGCGGTCAGCCCCAGCATTTT.

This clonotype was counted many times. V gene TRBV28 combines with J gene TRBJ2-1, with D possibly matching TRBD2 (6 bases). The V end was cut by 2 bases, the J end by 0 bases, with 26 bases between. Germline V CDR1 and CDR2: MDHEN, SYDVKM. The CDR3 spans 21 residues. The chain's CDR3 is CASSLIPLLAGGTHSYNEQFF. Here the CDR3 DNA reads TGTGCCAGCAGTTTAATCCCACTACTAGCAGGAGGAACCCACTCCTACAATGAGCAGTTCTTC.

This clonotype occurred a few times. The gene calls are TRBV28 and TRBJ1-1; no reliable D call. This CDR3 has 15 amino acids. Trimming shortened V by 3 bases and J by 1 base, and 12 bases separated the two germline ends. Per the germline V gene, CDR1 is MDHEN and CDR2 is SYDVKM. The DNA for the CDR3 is TGTGCCAGCAGTTTTGATCGGAGGGCGAACACTGAAGCTTTCTTT. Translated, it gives CASSFDRRANTEAFF.

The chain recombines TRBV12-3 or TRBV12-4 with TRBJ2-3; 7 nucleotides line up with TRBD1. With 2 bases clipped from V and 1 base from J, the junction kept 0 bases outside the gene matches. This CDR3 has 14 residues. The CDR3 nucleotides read TGTGCCAGCAGTTTACAGGGGGGCACAGATACGCAGTATTTT. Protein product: CASSLQGGTDTQYF.

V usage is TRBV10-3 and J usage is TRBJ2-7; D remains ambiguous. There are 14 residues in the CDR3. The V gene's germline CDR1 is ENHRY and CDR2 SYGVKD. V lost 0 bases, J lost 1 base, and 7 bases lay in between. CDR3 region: CAISESGFSYEQYF. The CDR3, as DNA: TGTGCCATCAGTGAGTCGGGATTTTCCTACGAGCAGTACTTC.

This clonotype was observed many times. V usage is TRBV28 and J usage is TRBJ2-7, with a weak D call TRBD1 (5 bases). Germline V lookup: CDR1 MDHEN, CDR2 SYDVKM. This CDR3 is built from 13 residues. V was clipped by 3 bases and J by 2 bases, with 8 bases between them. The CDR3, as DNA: TGTGCCAGCAGTTTCGTGGGGCCCTACGAGCAGTACTTC. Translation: CASSFVGPYEQYF.

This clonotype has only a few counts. The CDR3: CSVRKGLNTEAFF. The DNA of the CDR3 is TGCAGCGTTCGTAAAGGGCTTAACACTGAAGCTTTCTTT. This rearrangement joins TRBV29-1 to TRBJ1-1; unclear D gene. Trimming removed 5 bases from V and 2 bases from J, with 12 bases in between. CDR3 size: 13 residues. Germline V gene data show CDR1 as SQVTM and CDR2 as ANQGSEA. The complete variable domain, with remaining parts taken from reference TRBV29-1 and TRBJ1-1, reads SAVISQKPSRDICQRGTSLTIQCQVDSQVTMMFWYRQQPGQSLTLIATANQGSEATYESGFVIDKFPISRPNLTFSTLTVSNMSPEDSSIYLCSVRKGLNTEAFFGQGTRLTVV.

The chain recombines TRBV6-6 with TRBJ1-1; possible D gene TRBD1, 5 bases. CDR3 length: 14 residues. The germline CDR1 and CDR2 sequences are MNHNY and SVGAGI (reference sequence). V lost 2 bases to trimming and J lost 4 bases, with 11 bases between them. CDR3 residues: CASSYGAGSTEAFF. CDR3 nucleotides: TGTGCCAGCAGTTACGGGGCCGGGAGCACTGAAGCTTTCTTT.

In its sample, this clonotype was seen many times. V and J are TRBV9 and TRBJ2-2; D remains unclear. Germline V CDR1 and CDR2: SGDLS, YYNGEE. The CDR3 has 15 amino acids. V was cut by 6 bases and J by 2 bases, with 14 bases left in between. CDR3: CASKKAAVNTGELFF. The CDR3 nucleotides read TGTGCCAGCAAGAAGGCGGCCGTTAACACCGGGGAGCTGTTTTTT.

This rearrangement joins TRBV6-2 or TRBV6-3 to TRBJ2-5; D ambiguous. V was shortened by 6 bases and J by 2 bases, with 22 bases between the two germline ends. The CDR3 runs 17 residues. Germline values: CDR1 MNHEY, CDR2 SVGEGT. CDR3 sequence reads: CASSPRSPLRVQETQYF. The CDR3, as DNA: TGTGCCAGCAGCCCCCGCTCGCCGCTAAGAGTTCAAGAGACCCAGTACTTC.

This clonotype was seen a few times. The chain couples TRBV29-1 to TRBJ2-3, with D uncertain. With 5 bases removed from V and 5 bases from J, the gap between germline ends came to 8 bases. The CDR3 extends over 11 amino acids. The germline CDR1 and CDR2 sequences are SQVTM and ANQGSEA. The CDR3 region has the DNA TGCAGCGTTTCTTGGCGAGATACGCAGTATTTT. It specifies CSVSWRDTQYF.

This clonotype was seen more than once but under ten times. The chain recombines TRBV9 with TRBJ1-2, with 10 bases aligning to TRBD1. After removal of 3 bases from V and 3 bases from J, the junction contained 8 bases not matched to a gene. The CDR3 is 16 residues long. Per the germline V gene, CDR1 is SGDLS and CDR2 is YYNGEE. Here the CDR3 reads CASSEGPTGGYYGYTF. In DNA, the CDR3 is TGTGCCAGCAGCGAGGGGCCGACAGGGGGCTACTATGGCTACACCTTC.

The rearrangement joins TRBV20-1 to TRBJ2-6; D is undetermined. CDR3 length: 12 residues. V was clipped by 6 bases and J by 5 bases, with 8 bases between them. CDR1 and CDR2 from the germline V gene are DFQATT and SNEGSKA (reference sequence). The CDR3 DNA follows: TGCAGTGCCACCACACGGGCCAACGTCCTGACTTTC. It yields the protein CSATTRANVLTF.

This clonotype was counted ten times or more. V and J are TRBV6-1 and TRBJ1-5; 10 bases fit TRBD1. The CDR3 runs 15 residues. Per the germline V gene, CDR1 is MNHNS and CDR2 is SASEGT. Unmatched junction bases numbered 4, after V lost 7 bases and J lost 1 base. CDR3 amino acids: CASTRDRGSNQPQHF. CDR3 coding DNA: TGTGCCAGCACCAGGGACAGGGGCAGCAATCAGCCCCAGCATTTT.